Included here is one TCR beta chain sequence, with context. What this receptor recognizes is not known. No base qualities exist here, and no much larger clone lies one base off it. Library preparation used the immunoSEQ multiplex PCR assay. A mixture of 60 forward primers for TCR Vbeta segments and 13 reverse primers for TCR Jbeta segments was used in the multiplex PCR. A multiplex PCR assay on genomic DNA amplified the CDR3 region of rearranged TCR beta genes. The amplified TCR beta libraries were sequenced on the Illumina HiSeq System as 87-base-pair reads. Per the original workflow: A later analysis tallied about 77 million unique TCR beta chains across the 660 or so repertoires, and around 9.9 million of those chains were shared by two or more donors. A nearest-neighbor algorithm error-corrected the raw reads and collapsed the reads into unique sequences, merging closely related sequences to remove PCR and sequencing errors. Alignment of CDR3 sequences to IMGT reference sequences was used to assign V, D and J gene segments. For a sequence to be retained, a match of at least six nucleotides was required to both a V gene segment and a J gene segment. A rearrangement counted as productive if the CDR3 had no stop codons and remained in frame with V and J, and every other rearrangement counted as non-productive. Following IMGT convention, CDR3 was defined as the stretch from the second conserved V-encoded cysteine to the conserved J-encoded phenylalanine. Sequences without an unambiguous match to a single V gene segment were excluded from the earlier analysis of a few hundred of the donors. An earlier analysis of approximately 590 of the donors classified V segments as functional when productive rearrangements were above 56.7% and as segregating when the standard deviation between donors was above 5%. A statistical classification framework was built for diagnosing cytomegalovirus status from the catalog of TCR beta chain sequences. A later analysis assigned V and J genes by comparing TCR nucleotide sequences with IMGT/GENE-DB human TR gene sequences. In a later analysis, CDR3 sequences and most-parsimonious VDJ recombination scenarios were assigned using the TCRdist pipeline. In a later analysis, each TCR beta chain was defined by its CDR3 amino acid sequence together with its V-gene family, and reads lacking a unique V-gene family were excluded. In a later analysis, fewer than 600 highly shared, low-generation-probability nucleotide sequences were removed to address suspected cross-contamination and a sequencing artifact. A later analysis calculated a clonal expansion index for each public chain from normalized within-repertoire ranks of inferred template counts. In a later analysis, generation probabilities were computed using a VDJ recombination model fitted to out-of-frame rearrangements, and the results were checked against IGoR. In a later analysis, hypergeometric tests were used to score TCR-TCR, TCR-HLA and TCR-CMV co-occurrence, with a repertoire-size bias correction applied to TCR pairs. In a later analysis, false discovery rates were estimated by permuting HLA or CMV assignments 20 times. A later analysis grouped co-occurring TCRs with DBSCAN, adding TCRdist sequence similarity when clustering within HLA-allele-positive subsets. Repertoires with fewer than 30,000 or more than 120,000 public chains were left out of co-occurrence clustering, as were a handful of repertoires with anomalous nucleotide sharing. TCRdb mirrors the immuneACCESS table, restricted to in-frame sequences. Some clones are absent from its copies; in checked studies, under half trace to an unresolved V gene, and the reason for the others is unknown. That table is the source of V, J and clone size, and D and trimming were worked out from the DNA. The sample table records tens of thousands of clones; roughly three quarters of these occur just once. Of the sample, 8.4% is held by the ten largest clones.

This sample was taken from a study of cytomegalovirus exposure and HLA in healthy donors (dated 2017 in TCRdb). Regarding the research as a whole: In an earlier analysis of 450 to 750 of the donors, roughly 300 Gb of sequence data and some 100 million unique TCR beta sequences from about 179 million T cells were reported. An early release that covered around 590 HLA-typed donors contained around 300 gigabases of sequencing data and 75 million to 100 million unique TCR sequences. Among the roughly 390 genotyped donors, around 81% belonged to the genetic ancestry cluster associated with self-reported Caucasian donors. HLA typing included class I and class II loci at four-digit resolution. To predict cytomegalovirus infection status, the study brought together high-throughput TCR immunosequencing, statistical association of individual TCRs with disease status, and machine learning. A later analysis re-examined previously published TCR beta repertoires from about 700 donors and added high-resolution HLA genotyping to investigate patterns of TCR occurrence. The study aimed to test whether cataloging public T cell receptors could reveal signatures of past pathogen exposure. Every discovery cohort repertoire had been produced on one sequencing platform. In the later analysis, no new phenotypic data were used to find candidate immune exposures; instead, reliance was placed on TCR beta sequences and their occurrence across donors. Using immunosequencing, the study profiled T cell repertoires from fewer than 850 subjects and related those repertoires to cytomegalovirus serostatus. Several DR-DQ haplotypes were treated as single units for association and clustering because of strong linkage in the cohort. Alongside the repertoire data, information on donor age, sex, ethnicity and CMV serostatus was compiled. A separate validation cohort of 100 to 150 different subjects was used in addition to the roughly 670-subject first cohort. Across 300 to 400 genotyped donors of the cohort, an average of about 200,000 unique TCR beta nucleotide sequences per donor were sequenced, and approximately 19% of those sequences were non-productive. The number of donors typed differed by locus, with 629-630 for A, B, C, DRB1 and DQB1, 522 for DQA1, nearly 610 for DPA1, and roughly 450 for DPB1. A later genetic analysis used genome-wide SNP genotypes for about 65% of the 666 donors, treating that subset as a discovery cohort. An earlier analysis of fewer than 700 of the donors applied high-throughput TCR beta sequencing to assess whether each TCR beta V gene segment acted as functional or pseudogenic.

The cohort was made up of around 720 healthy bone marrow donors. At the time of sampling, every cohort member was nominally healthy, though immune exposures that went unrecorded were likely present. The donor was CMV seropositive and was included in the group of about 290 seropositive cohort members. A peripheral blood sample was collected from each donor, and TCR beta sequencing was performed on peripheral blood mononuclear cells. The Qiagen DNeasy Blood Extraction Kit was used to extract genomic DNA from the blood cell samples. General study outcomes and caveats: A further reported finding was that TCR beta sequences accurately predicted the HLA-A and HLA-B alleles for most subjects in the first cohort. A later analysis found that HLA-associated TCR beta chains were more clonally expanded and had lower generation probabilities than equally common non-associated chains. Because counts were too low, about 15 rarely observed V segments, including chromosome 9 orphons, were left out of the earlier analysis of a few hundred of the donors. A later genetic analysis reported fewer N-insertions in productive TCRs among donors in an Asian-associated ancestry cluster than the roughly 700-donor mean. The study listed 150 to 200 TCR beta chains as associated with cytomegalovirus. According to a later analysis, most CMV-associated TCR beta chains appeared to be HLA-restricted, and the HLA associations seemed to be driven largely by CMV exposure. At a false discovery rate of 0.05, a later analysis linked under 20,000 TCR beta sequences to specific HLA alleles. An earlier analysis of around 600 of the donors showed that most TCR beta V segments appeared in productive rearrangements either about 90% or about 30% of the time, which broadly matched IMGT annotations. Linkage disequilibrium might explain the correlated functional status among segregating V segments, but an unknown experimental factor could not be ruled out. Three of the identified cytomegalovirus-associated TCR beta chains were confirmed in vitro to be specific for cytomegalovirus antigens. The sequencing pipeline was judged likely to have produced a cluster of highly shared sequence variants as a technical artifact. The cohort was sequenced for TCR beta chains only, and without alpha or paired-chain data the features that could be detected were limited. Most TCR sequences were seen in very few donors, while some public TCRs were found in many individuals. In a later genetic analysis, a missense DCLRE1C variant was associated with V-gene and J-gene trimming of TCR beta chains, and the association was replicated in an independent cohort. It was suggested by the authors that the approach could potentially be generalized to other disease states and immunological phenotypes. According to a later analysis, TCR association rates differed among HLA loci, with DRB1 alleles showing the most associated TCRs and HLA-C alleles showing the fewest. The only immune exposure information available for the cohort was CMV serostatus. The presence/absence analyses assumed that sequencing depth was roughly uniform across donors, and that assumption may not be true. HLA typing was unavailable for some donors at each locus, so association tests used only the typed subset. The classifier was reported to diagnose cytomegalovirus status with high specificity and sensitivity in both the original and validation cohorts. In a later analysis, several top co-occurrence clusters were reported to appear linked to parvovirus B19, influenza, CMV and Epstein-Barr virus. Assigning TCR associations to individual alleles was difficult when HLA alleles, especially DR and DQ, strongly co-occurred.

The sequence was obtained from a woman between 25 and 40 years old in good health and CMV-seropositive. Material: PBMCs.

Here the CDR3 is given as CASSGGTSGGLEQYF. The nucleotide sequence reads TGTGCCAGCAGTGGCGGGACTAGCGGGGGGCTCGAGCAGTACTTC. The sequence is built from TRBV6-6 and TRBJ2-7; 15 nucleotides in the junction match TRBD2. Unmatched junction bases come to 5, with V trimmed by 5 bases and J by 6 bases. The germline V gene encodes CDR1 MNHNY and CDR2 SVGAGI (reference sequence). Reading from cysteine to phenylalanine, the CDR3 counts 15 amino acids. Only CDR3 DNA is held: 45 bases, read in frame from base 1.